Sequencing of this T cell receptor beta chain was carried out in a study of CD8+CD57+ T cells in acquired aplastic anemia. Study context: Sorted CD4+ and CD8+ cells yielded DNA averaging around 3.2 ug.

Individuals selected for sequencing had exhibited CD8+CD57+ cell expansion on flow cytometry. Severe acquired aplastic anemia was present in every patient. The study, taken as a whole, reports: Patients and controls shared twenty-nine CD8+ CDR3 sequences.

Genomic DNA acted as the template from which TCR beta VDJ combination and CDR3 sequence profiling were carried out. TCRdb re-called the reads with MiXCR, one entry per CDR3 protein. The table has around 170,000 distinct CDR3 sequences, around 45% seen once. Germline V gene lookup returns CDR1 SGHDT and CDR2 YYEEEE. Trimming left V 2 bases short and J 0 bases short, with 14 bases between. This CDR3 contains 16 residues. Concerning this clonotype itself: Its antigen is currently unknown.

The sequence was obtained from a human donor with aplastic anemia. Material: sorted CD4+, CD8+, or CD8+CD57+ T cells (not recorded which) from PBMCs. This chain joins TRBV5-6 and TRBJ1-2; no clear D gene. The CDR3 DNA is TGTGCCAGCAGCTTAGACGGGAACACCACTAACTATGGCTACACCTTC. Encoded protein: CASSLDGNTTNYGYTF.